Presented here are 29 T cell receptor beta chains from one specimen sequenced in a study of shared clonotypes between healthy human individuals. Assay used: immunoSEQ multiplex PCR; TCRdb lists only in-frame clones, some missing. The sample has roughly 890,000 clones; around 92% are singletons. Positive CCR7 selection of CD45RO-negative cells yielded the naive CD8 cells, and terminally differentiated effector memory CD45RA+ cells were excluded. Sequencing was performed on naive CD8+ T cells sorted from blood. All receptors come from a man aged 25-40 years in good health.

The chain links TRBV7-9 to TRBJ2-7; TRBD1 is a possible D gene (6 bases). Per germline, CDR1 SEHNR and CDR2 FQNEAQ (reference sequence). V lost 2 bases and J lost 4, with 21 bases in between. The CDR3 covers 17 residues. DNA of the CDR3: TGTGCCAGCAGCTTACCGGAAGCCGGGACACGGGTTTACGAGCAGTACTTC. Protein sequence: CASSLPEAGTRVYEQYF. Looking up the rest from reference TRBV7-9 and TRBJ2-7 gives the full variable domain: DTGVSQNPRHKITKRGQNVTFRCDPISEHNRLYWYRQTLGQGPEFLTYFQNEAQLEKSRLLSDRFSAERPKGSFSTLEIQRTEQGDSAMYLCASSLPEAGTRVYEQYFGPGTRLTVT.

This chain links TRBV7-2 with TRBJ1-1, with D tentatively TRBD1 (6 bases). Germline values: CDR1 SGHTA, CDR2 FQGNSA. CDR3 length equals 13 residues. The ends were cut back, 0 bases at V and 11 bases at J, with 13 bases in the middle. CDR3 coding DNA: TGTGCCAGCAGCTTAGCGTCGGGACAACGGGCTTTCTTT. It is translated as CASSLASGQRAFF.

A single count supports this clone. The chain is built from TRBV5-1 and TRBJ2-7; D is unresolved. Trimming stripped 8 bases from V and 7 bases from J, with 10 bases between. The CDR3 consists of 10 residues. Germline values: CDR1 SGHRS, CDR2 YFSETQ. CDR3 DNA: TGCGCCAGATCGCCTGGGGAGCAGTACTTC. The encoded protein is CARSPGEQYF.

The chain links TRBV7-9 to TRBJ2-1; 9 nucleotides match TRBD1. The CDR3 extends over 16 amino acids. CDR1 and CDR2 from the germline V gene are SEHNR and FQNEAQ (reference sequence). V was clipped by 3 bases and J by 3 bases; unmatched bases: 6. The CDR3: CASSFSRTGDYNEQFF. The CDR3 nucleotides read TGTGCCAGCAGCTTCTCCCGGACAGGGGACTACAATGAGCAGTTCTTC.

CDR3 nucleotide sequence: TGTGCCAGCAGGCGGGGGGGGAACACTGAAGCTTTCTTT. This codes for CASRRGGNTEAFF. V is TRBV5-4 and J is TRBJ1-1, with TRBD1 as a possible D gene (5 bases). The germline CDR1 and CDR2 sequences are SGHNT and YYREEE (reference sequence). CDR3 length: 13 amino acids. V was cut by 5 bases and J by 1 base, with 9 bases left in between.

This clone was seen only once. The rearrangement links TRBV29-1 to TRBJ2-7; 12 bases agree with TRBD2. Trimming removed 5 bases from V and 4 bases from J; junction bases left unmatched: 6. The CDR3 consists of 14 residues. Germline-derived CDR1 and CDR2 are SQVTM and ANQGSEA. The CDR3 DNA sequence: TGCAGCGTTCAAGGACTAGCGGGAAGGTACGAGCAGTACTTC. Its protein is CSVQGLAGRYEQYF.

The rearrangement joins TRBV7-9 to TRBJ2-7; D remains unclear. Trimming took off 4 bases at V and 0 bases at J, with 13 bases between the two ends. The germline CDR1 and CDR2 sequences are SEHNR and FQNEAQ (reference sequence). The CDR3 sequence is 15 residues long. Here the CDR3 DNA reads TGTGCCAGCAGCTCCCCAAGTACAAACTCCTACGAGCAGTACTTC. Residues: CASSSPSTNSYEQYF.

This rearrangement joins TRBV6-1 to TRBJ2-2; 9 bases align to TRBD2. V lost 3 bases, J lost 3 bases, and 5 bases stayed unmatched. The CDR3 covers 16 residues. The germline V gene encodes CDR1 MNHNS and CDR2 SASEGT. CDR3 loop: CASSEVAGADTGELFF. In DNA, the CDR3 is TGTGCCAGCAGTGAGGTAGCGGGAGCTGACACCGGGGAGCTGTTTTTT.

The chain recombines TRBV5-1 with TRBJ2-1; D is unresolved. CDR1 and CDR2 (germline): SGHRS, YFSETQ. The CDR3 spans 13 residues. V lost 7 bases, J lost 10 bases, and 18 bases lay in between. The DNA for the CDR3 is TGCGCCAGCGAAATAGACTCCGAAGGGGAGCAGTTCTTC. Translating gives CASEIDSEGEQFF.

V usage is TRBV11-2 and J usage is TRBJ2-5; TRBD1 or TRBD2 may be the D gene (7 bases each). Germline values: CDR1 SGHAT, CDR2 FQNNGV. V lost 4 bases and J 4 bases, leaving 13 bases between the germline ends. The CDR3 extends over 14 amino acids. CDR3 sequence reads: CASSSGGGSETQYF. The CDR3 DNA reads as TGTGCCAGCAGCTCAGGGGGGGGGTCAGAGACCCAGTACTTC.

On this clone itself: Distinct nucleotide sequences in the sample also encode this CDR3. This sequence joins TRBV27 and TRBJ1-5; D is unclear. The V gene's germline CDR1 is MNHEY and CDR2 SMNVEV (reference sequence). The CDR3 is made up of 13 amino acids. Trimming stripped 6 bases from V and 2 bases from J, with 8 bases between. CDR3 nucleotides: TGTGCCAGCAGCCTCTCGGGCAATCAGCCCCAGCATTTT. The encoded protein is CASSLSGNQPQHF.

The rearrangement links TRBV7-9 to TRBJ2-1, with 11 bases that match TRBD2. The CDR3 sequence is 15 residues long. V lost 5 bases to trimming and J lost 8 bases; unmatched junction nucleotides: 8. Germline lookup yields CDR1 SEHNR and CDR2 FQNEAQ (reference sequence). CDR3 coding DNA: TGTGCCAGCAGCCCGGTAGCGGGAGGGTTCCATGAGCAGTTCTTC. Its translation is CASSPVAGGFHEQFF. Full variable domain (rest looked up from reference TRBV7-9 and TRBJ2-1): DTGVSQNPRHKITKRGQNVTFRCDPISEHNRLYWYRQTLGQGPEFLTYFQNEAQLEKSRLLSDRFSAERPKGSFSTLEIQRTEQGDSAMYLCASSPVAGGFHEQFFGPGTRLTVL.

The chain is built from TRBV5-1 and TRBJ2-7; D possibly corresponds to TRBD2 (6 bases). The V gene lost 3 bases and the J gene lost 4 bases, with 23 bases spanning the gap. This CDR3 contains 17 residues. Looked up from germline, CDR1 is SGHRS and CDR2 is YFSETQ. CDR3 protein: CASSWGTGSGKGYEQYF. CDR3 DNA: TGCGCCAGCAGCTGGGGGACCGGGAGCGGTAAAGGATACGAGCAGTACTTC.

This clone was observed once. V usage is TRBV28 and J usage is TRBJ2-7, with D tentatively TRBD2 (5 bases). CDR1 MDHEN and CDR2 SYDVKM come from the germline V gene. This CDR3 contains 13 residues. V dropped 5 bases and J dropped 2 bases, with 10 bases sitting between them. The CDR3 bases are TGTGCCAGCAGTCCGGACGGGGCCTACGAGCAGTACTTC. It yields the protein CASSPDGAYEQYF.

The chain joins TRBV2 to TRBJ2-3; 12 nucleotides match TRBD2. J was trimmed by 6 bases and V by 4 bases; bases with no gene match: 8. Germline CDR1 and CDR2: SNHLY and FYNNEI. This CDR3 contains 16 residues. CDR3 in DNA: TGTGCCAGCAGTGGTCCCCTAGCGGGAGGGACGGATACGCAGTATTTT. It specifies CASSGPLAGGTDTQYF.

CDR3 loop: CASSSLLTSSTDTQYF. The DNA for the CDR3 is TGTGCCAGCAGCTCGCTCTTGACTAGTAGCACAGATACGCAGTATTTT. The chain carries TRBV7-8 and TRBJ2-3; TRBD2 is a possible D gene (6 bases). Trimming cost V 4 bases and J 0 bases, with 14 bases left between them. The CDR3 consists of 16 residues. Germline values: CDR1 SGHVS, CDR2 FQNEAQ.

CDR3 DNA: TGTGCCAGCAGCCAAGGCCGGAGGGTTGGTGACAATGAGCAGTTCTTC. Translated: CASSQGRRVGDNEQFF. The rearrangement joins TRBV14 to TRBJ2-1; possibly TRBD2 for D (6 bases). V gave up 1 base and J gave up 5 bases, with 15 bases separating them. CDR1 SGHDN and CDR2 FVKESK come from the germline V gene. The CDR3 totals 16 residues.

V gene TRBV27 combines with J gene TRBJ1-5; tentatively, D is TRBD1 (5 bases). CDR3 length: 15 residues. V was clipped by 2 bases and J by 2 bases, with 10 bases between them. From germline, CDR1 is MNHEY and CDR2 SMNVEV (reference sequence). This CDR3 reads CASSLARGGNQPQHF. DNA for the CDR3: TGTGCCAGCAGTTTAGCCCGGGGCGGCAATCAGCCCCAGCATTTT.

The gene calls are TRBV4-1 and TRBJ2-1; 9 bases line up with TRBD1. The V and J ends lost 0 bases and 8 bases, in that order; junction bases with no gene match: 11. The germline gives CDR1 MGHRA, CDR2 YSYEKL. CDR3 length equals 17 residues. This CDR3 is CASSQEAPGTGIDEQFF. As DNA, the CDR3 is TGCGCCAGCAGCCAAGAAGCCCCCGGGACAGGGATTGATGAGCAGTTCTTC.

Only one count was recorded for this clone. The chain uses TRBV14 and TRBJ2-1, with a possible D match to TRBD2 (5 bases). The V end lost 6 bases, the J end lost 2 bases, and 11 bases lay between the germline ends. The CDR3 totals 14 residues. The V gene's germline CDR1 is SGHDN and CDR2 FVKESK. For the CDR3, the DNA is TGTGCCAGCAGAAGAGGGAGCCCCTACAATGAGCAGTTCTTC. Protein: CASRRGSPYNEQFF.

The rearrangement links TRBV25-1 to TRBJ1-1; no clear D gene. This CDR3 contains 14 residues. Germline assignment: CDR1 MGHDK and CDR2 SYGVNS. V lost 0 bases and J lost 1, with 6 bases in between. This CDR3 reads CASSEYPENTEAFF. The CDR3 nucleotides are TGTGCCAGCAGTGAATATCCAGAGAACACTGAAGCTTTCTTT. Drawing the rest from reference TRBV25-1 and TRBJ1-1, the complete variable domain is EADIYQTPRYLVIGTGKKITLECSQTMGHDKMYWYQQDPGMELHLIHYSYGVNSTEKGDLSSESTVSRIRTEHFPLTLESARPSHTSQYLCASSEYPENTEAFFGQGTRLTVV.

This chain uses TRBV9 with TRBJ2-3; 10 bases align to TRBD2. V gave up 4 bases and J gave up 1 base; unmatched junction bases: 3. This CDR3 contains 15 residues. CDR1 and CDR2 from the germline V gene are SGDLS and YYNGEE. The CDR3 region is CASSPLAGGTDTQYF. CDR3 DNA: TGTGCCAGCAGCCCTCTAGCGGGGGGCACAGATACGCAGTATTTT. The full variable domain, rest sourced from reference TRBV9 and TRBJ2-3, is DSGVTQTPKHLITATGQRVTLRCSPRSGDLSVYWYQQSLDQGLQFLIQYYNGEERAKGNILERFSAQQFPDLHSELNLSSLELGDSALYFCASSPLAGGTDTQYFGPGTRLTVL.

The chain uses TRBV28 and TRBJ1-5; TRBD1 agrees at 7 bases. The CDR3 covers 16 residues. The V and J ends lost 2 bases and 2 bases, in that order; junction bases with no gene match: 6. The germline V gene encodes CDR1 MDHEN and CDR2 SYDVKM. CDR3 region: CASSLGYRGGNQPQHF. The DNA of the CDR3 is TGTGCCAGCAGTTTAGGTTACAGGGGAGGCAATCAGCCCCAGCATTTT.

The genes are TRBV29-1 and TRBJ2-7; 10 nucleotides align to TRBD1. The CDR3 has 13 residues. The ends lost 3 bases at V and 4 bases at J; junction bases unmatched: 3. Germline assignment: CDR1 SQVTM and CDR2 ANQGSEA. This CDR3 reads CSVETGGDYEQYF. Here the CDR3 DNA reads TGCAGCGTTGAGACAGGGGGCGATTACGAGCAGTACTTC.

Remarks on this clone: The identical CDR3 is also encoded by other nucleotide sequences in the sample. The chain has TRBV28 and TRBJ1-2; TRBD1 agrees at 7 bases. J was trimmed by 4 bases and V by 5 bases; bases with no gene match: 7. Germline CDR1 MDHEN, CDR2 SYDVKM. This CDR3 has 14 amino acids. CDR3 DNA: TGTGCCAGCAGTCTTACAGGGGAGTCCTATGGCTACACCTTC. This encodes CASSLTGESYGYTF.

CDR3 sequence: CASSIVSGNTEAFF. Here the CDR3 DNA reads TGTGCCAGTAGTATAGTATCGGGAAACACTGAAGCTTTCTTT. The chain carries TRBV19 and TRBJ1-1, with unresolved D. CDR1 LNHDA and CDR2 SQIVND come from the germline V gene (reference sequence). With 1 base removed from V and 2 bases from J, the gap between germline ends came to 8 bases. There are 14 residues in the CDR3.

The chain uses TRBV29-1 and TRBJ2-3; 9 positions match TRBD2. The CDR3 spans 17 residues. V lost 0 bases, J lost 9 bases, and 16 bases stayed unmatched. Germline lookup yields CDR1 SQVTM and CDR2 ANQGSEA. CDR3 in amino acids: CSVEDRGRAGGQHTQYF. The CDR3 coding sequence is TGCAGCGTTGAAGATAGGGGGCGAGCGGGAGGACAGCACACGCAGTATTTT.

The rearrangement joins TRBV10-3 to TRBJ2-5; 13 bases are a match to TRBD2. The CDR3 consists of 18 residues. V gave up 3 bases and J gave up 2 bases; unmatched junction bases: 9. Germline lookup yields CDR1 ENHRY and CDR2 SYGVKD. The CDR3 region has the DNA TGTGCCATCAGTGATTGGACTAGCGGGAGTCTGGGGCAAGAGACCCAGTACTTC. Translated, it gives CAISDWTSGSLGQETQYF.

This chain connects TRBV7-9 to TRBJ2-3; 7 bases are a match to TRBD2. The CDR3 is made up of 15 amino acids. Germline CDR1 is SEHNR and CDR2 is FQNEAQ (reference sequence). V shed 3 bases, J shed 1 base, and the junction held 4 bases outside the gene matches. The CDR3 protein is CASSFGLGGTDTQYF. As DNA, the CDR3 is TGTGCCAGCAGCTTCGGACTAGGAGGCACAGATACGCAGTATTTT.